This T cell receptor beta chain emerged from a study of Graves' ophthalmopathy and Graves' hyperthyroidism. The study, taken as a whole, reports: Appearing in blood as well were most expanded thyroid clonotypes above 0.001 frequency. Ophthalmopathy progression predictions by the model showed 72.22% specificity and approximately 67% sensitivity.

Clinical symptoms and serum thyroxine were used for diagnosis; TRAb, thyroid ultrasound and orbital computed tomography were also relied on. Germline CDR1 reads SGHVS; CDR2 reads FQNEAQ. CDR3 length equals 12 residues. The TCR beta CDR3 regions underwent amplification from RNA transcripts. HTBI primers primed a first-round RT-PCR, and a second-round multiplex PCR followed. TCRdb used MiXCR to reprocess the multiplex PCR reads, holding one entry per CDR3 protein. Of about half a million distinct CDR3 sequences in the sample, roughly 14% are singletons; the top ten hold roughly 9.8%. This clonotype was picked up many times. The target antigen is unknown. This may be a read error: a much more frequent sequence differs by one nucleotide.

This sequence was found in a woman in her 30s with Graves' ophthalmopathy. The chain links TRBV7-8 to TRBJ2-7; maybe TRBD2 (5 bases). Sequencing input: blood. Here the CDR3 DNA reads TGTGCCAGCGGTCCTGGAGGCTACAAGCAGTACTTC. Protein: CASGPGGYKQYF.